These T cell receptor beta chains were read from a single sample in a study of cytomegalovirus exposure and HLA in healthy donors. TCRdb's copy holds only in-frame clones and misses some; the assay was immunoSEQ multiplex PCR. The sample has about 96,000 clones, 65% to 80% seen once. The sequencing input was PBMCs. Receptors originate from a female donor in good health and CMV-seropositive. CDR3s leave out the opening cysteine and the closing phenylalanine or tryptophan.

>TRBV28|TRBJ2-7
ASSSHGSFRGEQY
>TRBV9|TRBJ1-2
ASSTGLDWNYGYT
>TRBV28|TRBJ2-3
ASSTSGGADTQY
>TRBV4-2|TRBJ2-2
ASSQDTLRGELF
>TRBV4-2|TRBJ2-1
ASSQGLAGVGNEQF
>TRBV7-3|TRBJ2-7
ASSPGQVGAYEQY
>TRBV2|TRBJ2-7
ASSENSFYEQY
>TRBV6-6|TRBJ2-3
ASSYGQAVGDTQY
>TRBV5-4|TRBJ1-2
ASSSQGTGDGYT
>TRBV6-5|TRBJ1-4
ASRPTGMGEKLF
>TRBV7-9|TRBJ2-2
ASSLGTSGASNTGELF
>TRBV30|TRBJ2-1
AWDPGLAYNEQF
>TRBV2|TRBJ1-4
ASSQNTGTNEKLF
>TRBV6-4|TRBJ2-1
ASSDSSTGDRNEQF
>TRBV2|TRBJ2-1
ASSRQVNEQF
>TRBV5-6|TRBJ2-5
ASSLADYQETQY
>TRBV4-2|TRBJ2-7
ASSLEYNYEQY
>TRBV5-4|TRBJ2-2
ASSLDRGAGELF
>TRBV9|TRBJ1-4
ASSYGQGGEKLF
>TRBV2|TRBJ2-1
ASIETGSYNEQF
>TRBV4-1|TRBJ2-5
ASSRGFQETQY
>TRBV4-3|TRBJ2-1
ASSQERGGHSYNEQF
>TRBV7-3|TRBJ2-3
ASSLTRGGPDTQY
>TRBV2|TRBJ1-1
ARGRGMNTEAF
>TRBV6-1|TRBJ2-7
ASSESQGAYEQY
>TRBV15|TRBJ2-7
ATSRVRGQGATEQY